The next 17 T cell receptor beta chains were all read from a single sample in a study of cytomegalovirus exposure and HLA in healthy donors. The PCR was carried out with 60 Vbeta primers and 13 Jbeta primers. Clones were read by immunoSEQ multiplex PCR, and TCRdb kept only the in-frame ones, dropping some. The sample carries around 78,000 clones, 84% recorded once. Sequenced: PBMCs. These receptors all come from a woman aged 45-59 years in good health and CMV-seronegative.

The rearrangement links TRBV19 to TRBJ2-2; 9 positions match TRBD2. The V and J ends lost 8 bases and 5 bases, in that order; junction bases with no gene match: 6. In germline, CDR1 is LNHDA, CDR2 SQIVND (reference sequence). The CDR3 is made up of 14 amino acids. Written as DNA, the CDR3 is TGTGCCAGTGGGGCTAGCGGGATTACCGGGGAGCTGTTTTTT. Its translation: CASGASGITGELFF. Supplemented by reference TRBV19 and TRBJ2-2, the full variable domain reads DGGITQSPKYLFRKEGQNVTLSCEQNLNHDAMYWYRQDPGQGLRLIYYSQIVNDFQKGDIAEGYSVSREKKESFPLTVTSAQKNPTAFYLCASGASGITGELFFGEGSRLTVL.

The CDR3: CASSFPGGHGYTF. The DNA of the CDR3 is TGTGCCAGCAGTTTCCCGGGGGGGCATGGCTACACCTTC. The genes are TRBV27 and TRBJ1-2, with D perhaps matching TRBD1 (6 bases). The CDR3 length is 13 residues. With 3 bases removed from V and 6 bases from J, the gap between germline ends came to 11 bases. CDR1 is MNHEY and CDR2 is SMNVEV in the germline V gene (reference sequence).

The chain recombines TRBV5-6 with TRBJ1-2; TRBD1 matches at 9 bases. CDR3 length: 14 amino acids. The J segment lost 8 bases and the V segment lost 2 bases, leaving 7 bases of the junction unmatched. Germline values: CDR1 SGHDT, CDR2 YYEEEE. CDR3 in amino acids: CASSFVGQGQGYTF. The CDR3, as DNA: TGTGCCAGCAGCTTTGTGGGACAGGGTCAAGGCTACACCTTC.

The CDR3 sequence: CASSLPGQGKGVTF. CDR3 sequence (DNA): TGTGCCAGCAGTTTACCGGGACAGGGGAAGGGTGTCACCTTC. This chain joins TRBV27 and TRBJ1-2, with TRBD1 identical over 10 bases. The germline V gene encodes CDR1 MNHEY and CDR2 SMNVEV (reference sequence). The CDR3 consists of 14 residues. Losses at the gene ends were 2 bases for V and 13 bases for J; bases not matched to a gene: 10.

Only a few counts were recorded for this clone. The chain's CDR3 is CASRRRGAGETQYF. The CDR3 nucleotides read TGTGCCAGCAGACGCCGCGGGGCTGGAGAGACCCAGTACTTC. This chain uses TRBV6-5 with TRBJ2-5, with D possibly matching TRBD2 (6 bases). V lost 6 bases to trimming and J lost 4 bases, with 15 bases between them. Germline V gene sequence: CDR1 MNHEY, CDR2 SVGAGI. The CDR3 covers 14 residues.

The chain links TRBV7-9 to TRBJ1-2; D is perhaps TRBD1 (5 bases). Trimming took 4 bases from V and 5 from J, leaving 20 bases between them. The CDR3 length is 16 residues. Germline V gene lookup returns CDR1 SEHNR and CDR2 FQNEAQ (reference sequence). In DNA, the CDR3 is TGTGCCAGCAGCTACGCCGGGGAGGGCGAGGGGTATGGCTACACCTTC. Translation gives CASSYAGEGEGYGYTF.

This chain uses TRBV27 with TRBJ2-7; unclear D gene. This CDR3 is built from 13 residues. Germline CDR1 MNHEY, CDR2 SMNVEV (reference sequence). The V and J ends lost 6 bases and 3 bases respectively, with 12 bases between them. CDR3 nucleotides: TGTGCCAGCAGCTCGCCCGGTAGCTACGAGCAGTACTTC. Protein product: CASSSPGSYEQYF.

This chain links TRBV7-9 with TRBJ2-7; D unresolved. Germline V gene lookup returns CDR1 SEHNR and CDR2 FQNEAQ (reference sequence). The V end was cut by 5 bases, the J end by 3 bases, with 11 bases between. The CDR3 length is 13 residues. The CDR3 DNA reads TGTGCCAGCAGCCCTAAACCCAACTACGAGCAGTACTTC. It encodes CASSPKPNYEQYF.

The chain joins TRBV7-9 to TRBJ1-1; 10 bases are a match to TRBD1. The CDR3 length is 14 residues. With V trimmed by 1 base and J by 7 bases, 3 bases remained unmatched. Per germline, CDR1 SEHNR and CDR2 FQNEAQ (reference sequence). CDR3 residues: CASSLGGQGSEAFF. DNA of the CDR3: TGTGCCAGCAGCTTAGGGGGACAGGGGAGTGAAGCTTTCTTT.

The V and J genes are TRBV28 and TRBJ2-5, with 12 bases fitting TRBD1. After removal of 5 bases from V and 11 bases from J, the junction contained 12 bases not matched to a gene. In germline, CDR1 is MDHEN, CDR2 SYDVKM. The CDR3 is 15 residues long. CDR3: CASSILRDRGLEQYF. In nucleotides, the CDR3 is TGTGCCAGCAGTATCCTCCGGGACAGGGGGCTTGAGCAGTACTTC.

J is TRBJ1-4 and V is TRBV19; 9 bases are shared with TRBD1. Germline assignment: CDR1 LNHDA and CDR2 SQIVND (reference sequence). V trimming: 2 bases; J trimming: 4 bases; junction bases outside the gene matches: 5. The CDR3 is made up of 16 amino acids. CDR3 sequence reads: CASSISAGQGNEKLFF. The CDR3, as DNA: TGTGCCAGTAGTATATCCGCGGGACAGGGTAATGAAAAACTGTTTTTT.

V usage is TRBV7-9 and J usage is TRBJ2-7; D is possibly TRBD2 (5 bases). This CDR3 has 12 residues. The V end was cut by 4 bases, the J end by 4 bases, with 8 bases between. Germline V gene lookup returns CDR1 SEHNR and CDR2 FQNEAQ (reference sequence). The chain's CDR3 is CASSSGVYEQYF. As DNA, the CDR3 is TGTGCCAGCAGCTCCGGGGTATACGAGCAGTACTTC.

This chain uses TRBV7-9 with TRBJ2-5; TRBD2 aligns across 7 bases. Trimming removed 4 bases from V and 4 bases from J; junction bases left unmatched: 9. CDR3 length: 15 amino acids. CDR1 and CDR2 (germline): SEHNR, FQNEAQ (reference sequence). CDR3 coding DNA: TGTGCCAGCAGCTCCTTAAGGACTAGTCGAGAGACCCAGTACTTC. It is translated as CASSSLRTSRETQYF.

The chain uses TRBV29-1 and TRBJ2-3; TRBD2 matches at 13 bases. The V segment lost 2 bases and the J segment 9 bases; nucleotides outside the gene matches: 5. Germline assignment: CDR1 SQVTM and CDR2 ANQGSEA. The CDR3 is made up of 14 amino acids. CDR3 sequence: CSVERTSGGDTQYF. In nucleotides, the CDR3 is TGCAGCGTTGAAAGGACTAGCGGGGGTGACACGCAGTATTTT.

CDR3 nucleotide sequence: TGTGCCAGCAGATCCCGTGACAGACACAATCAGCCCCAGCATTTT. Translated, it gives CASRSRDRHNQPQHF. This chain uses TRBV27 with TRBJ1-5, with D possibly being TRBD1 (5 bases). V lost 6 bases and J lost 3, with 15 bases in between. Germline V gene sequence: CDR1 MNHEY, CDR2 SMNVEV (reference sequence). CDR3 length equals 15 residues.

The CDR3 protein is CATSIDRISSYEQYF. Here the CDR3 DNA reads TGTGCCACCAGCATCGACAGGATCAGCTCCTACGAGCAGTACTTC. The chain is built from TRBV15 and TRBJ2-7, with a tentative D call TRBD1 (6 bases). V was trimmed by 4 bases and J by 0 bases, leaving 13 bases between them. The CDR3 spans 15 residues. Germline CDR1 LNHNV, CDR2 YYDKDF (reference sequence).

This clone has only one observation. J is TRBJ1-5 and V is TRBV11-1; TRBD1 matches 8 bases. Germline CDR1 SGHAT, CDR2 FQDESV (reference sequence). The CDR3 sequence is 14 residues long. Germline trimming cut 5 bases from V and 9 bases from J; bases unmatched to any gene: 9. The CDR3 coding sequence is TGTGCCAGCAGCGTCCCGACAGGGGTTGGGCCCCAGCATTTT. This gives the protein CASSVPTGVGPQHF.